The text below deals with one TCR beta chain. This table comes from immunoSEQ multiplex PCR, and its TCRdb copy is limited to in-frame clones, with some not included. This sample has approximately 130,000 clones, with approximately 80% found just once. The data were obtained in a study of blood T cell repertoires in COVID-19. Study background: The United States, Italy and Spain supplied acute and convalescent COVID-19 samples.

The CDR3 covers 13 residues. CDR1 and CDR2 (germline): ENHRY, SYGVKD. V shed 10 bases, J shed 6 bases, and the junction held 5 bases outside the gene matches. The chain carries TRBV10-3 and TRBJ2-3; 12 bases agree with TRBD2. This TCR came from a man older than 75 with acute or convalescent COVID-19. Sequencing was carried out using peripheral blood. The CDR3 here is CANRGLAGDTQYF. The CDR3 DNA sequence: TGTGCCAACCGAGGACTAGCGGGGGATACGCAGTATTTT.